The 9 T cell receptor beta chains given below trace back to one sample, sequenced in a study of control samples from healthy donors and cancer patients. The data were produced by immunoSEQ multiplex PCR, yet TCRdb's version contains in-frame clones alone and is incomplete. The data contain around 150,000 clones, roughly 94% of them seen just once; the ten biggest clones take up 14%. The sample was PBMCs. The source is a man in his 60s with colorectal cancer.

The chain is built from TRBV27 and TRBJ1-2; 8 nucleotides line up with TRBD1. The germline gives CDR1 MNHEY, CDR2 SMNVEV (reference sequence). The CDR3 runs 15 residues. The V gene end was trimmed by 3 bases and the J gene end by 4 bases; junction bases not matched to a gene: 7. In DNA, the CDR3 is TGTGCCAGCAGTTTGAGAAGGACAGGGTTCTATGGCTACACCTTC. Its translation: CASSLRRTGFYGYTF.

This chain connects TRBV27 to TRBJ2-3; the match to TRBD2 covers 15 bases. V shed 4 bases and J 3 bases; nucleotides not matched to a gene: 11. CDR1 is MNHEY and CDR2 is SMNVEV in the germline V gene (reference sequence). The CDR3 spans 19 residues. Here the CDR3 reads CASSSPGLAGGQSTDTQYF. In nucleotides, the CDR3 is TGTGCCAGCAGTTCGCCGGGACTAGCGGGGGGCCAGAGTACAGATACGCAGTATTTT.

This chain uses TRBV7-9 with TRBJ1-2, with 11 bases matching TRBD1. Trimming took 5 bases from V and 6 from J; bases not matched to a gene: 11. Germline CDR1 SEHNR, CDR2 FQNEAQ (reference sequence). CDR3 length: 16 residues. CDR3 protein: CASSAGTGGLRDGYTF. CDR3 DNA sequence: TGTGCCAGCAGCGCCGGGACAGGGGGACTTCGGGATGGCTACACCTTC.

The chain links TRBV5-8 to TRBJ1-2; 10 nucleotides line up with TRBD1. The CDR3 extends over 14 amino acids. The V segment lost 6 bases and the J segment 2 bases; nucleotides outside the gene matches: 4. Germline assignment: CDR1 SGHTS and CDR2 YDEGEE. CDR3 bases: TGTGCCAGCACCATGGGACAGGGGAACTATGGCTACACCTTC. Protein product: CASTMGQGNYGYTF.

The chain carries TRBV3-1 (or the pseudogene TRBV3-2) and TRBJ1-1; 8 nucleotides agree with TRBD1. The germline V gene has CDR1 LGHDT and CDR2 YNNKEL (reference sequence). J was trimmed by 0 bases and V by 6 bases; bases with no gene match: 12. This CDR3 contains 17 residues. DNA for the CDR3: TGTGCCAGCAGGCCAGGACAGGGCCAACCTATGAACACTGAAGCTTTCTTT. Translating it yields CASRPGQGQPMNTEAFF.

The V call is TRBV4-2, the J call TRBJ2-7, with unresolved D. The germline CDR1 and CDR2 sequences are LGHNA and YNFKEQ. The CDR3 spans 16 residues. V was shortened by 0 bases and J by 2 bases, with 14 bases between the two germline ends. CDR3 sequence reads: CASSQDESVRAYEQYF. CDR3 in DNA: TGTGCCAGCAGCCAAGATGAATCAGTTAGAGCCTACGAGCAGTACTTC.

This chain connects TRBV7-6 to TRBJ2-7; D ambiguous. The germline V gene encodes CDR1 SGHVS and CDR2 FNYEAQ. This CDR3 is built from 15 residues. Between the trimmed V and J ends, which lost 5 bases and 1 base, there was a span of 15 bases. The DNA for the CDR3 is TGTGCCAGCAGCCCCACAGCCTCCGTTTCCTACGAGCAGTACTTC. It yields the protein CASSPTASVSYEQYF.

J is TRBJ1-3 and V is TRBV24-1, with D unresolved. Deletions cut 4 bases from V and 2 bases from J, with 11 bases between. Per the germline V gene, CDR1 is KGHDR and CDR2 is SFDVKD. This CDR3 has 15 residues. CDR3 loop: CATSDPTKAGNTIYF. The CDR3 DNA reads TGTGCCACCAGTGACCCTACAAAGGCTGGAAACACCATATATTTT.

In this sample, this clone turned up once. The chain couples TRBV28 to TRBJ2-2; tentatively, D is TRBD1 or TRBD2 (6 bases each). V was pared by 8 bases and J by 3 bases, with 13 bases between. The germline CDR1 and CDR2 sequences are MDHEN and SYDVKM. This CDR3 is 14 amino acids long. DNA of the CDR3: TGTGCCAGCGTTGGGGGGCAGGACACCGGGGAGCTGTTTTTT. Its protein product is CASVGGQDTGELFF.